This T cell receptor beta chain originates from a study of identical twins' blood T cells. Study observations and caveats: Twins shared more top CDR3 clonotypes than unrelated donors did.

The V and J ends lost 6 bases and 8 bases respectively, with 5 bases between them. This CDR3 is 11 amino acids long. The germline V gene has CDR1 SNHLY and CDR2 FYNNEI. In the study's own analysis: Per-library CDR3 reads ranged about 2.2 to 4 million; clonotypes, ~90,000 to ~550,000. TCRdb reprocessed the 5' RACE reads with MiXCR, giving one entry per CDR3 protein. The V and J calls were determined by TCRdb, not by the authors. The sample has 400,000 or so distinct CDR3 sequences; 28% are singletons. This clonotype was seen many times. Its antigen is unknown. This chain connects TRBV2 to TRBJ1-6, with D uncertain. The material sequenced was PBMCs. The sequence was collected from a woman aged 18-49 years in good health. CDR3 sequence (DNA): TGTGCCAGCAGCGGTGATTCACCCCTCCACTTT. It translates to CASSGDSPLHF.